This T cell receptor (beta chain) was obtained from a study of CD8+ T cells in alopecia areata. Once RNA had been extracted, it was reverse transcribed into cDNA to act as the sequencing template. Clones were sequenced by immunoSEQ multiplex PCR, and TCRdb holds only the in-frame ones, with some missing. Among 200,000 to 250,000 clones listed, around 57% were seen once. Treatment: oral pan-JAK inhibitor, 5-10 mg twice daily. The V segment lost 4 bases and the J segment 5 bases; nucleotides outside the gene matches: 6. Germline V lookup: CDR1 SGHRS, CDR2 YFSETQ. CDR3 length equals 14 residues. The TCR was taken from a human donor with alopecia areata. V usage is TRBV5-1 and J usage is TRBJ2-5; 9 bases align to TRBD1. This sample comprised CD4+ T cells sorted from blood, obtained at week 4, from a patient treated with tofacitinib. The CDR3 DNA reads as TGCGCCAGCAGCATAGGGACAGGGTTGGAGACCCAGTACTTC. It is translated as CASSIGTGLETQYF.